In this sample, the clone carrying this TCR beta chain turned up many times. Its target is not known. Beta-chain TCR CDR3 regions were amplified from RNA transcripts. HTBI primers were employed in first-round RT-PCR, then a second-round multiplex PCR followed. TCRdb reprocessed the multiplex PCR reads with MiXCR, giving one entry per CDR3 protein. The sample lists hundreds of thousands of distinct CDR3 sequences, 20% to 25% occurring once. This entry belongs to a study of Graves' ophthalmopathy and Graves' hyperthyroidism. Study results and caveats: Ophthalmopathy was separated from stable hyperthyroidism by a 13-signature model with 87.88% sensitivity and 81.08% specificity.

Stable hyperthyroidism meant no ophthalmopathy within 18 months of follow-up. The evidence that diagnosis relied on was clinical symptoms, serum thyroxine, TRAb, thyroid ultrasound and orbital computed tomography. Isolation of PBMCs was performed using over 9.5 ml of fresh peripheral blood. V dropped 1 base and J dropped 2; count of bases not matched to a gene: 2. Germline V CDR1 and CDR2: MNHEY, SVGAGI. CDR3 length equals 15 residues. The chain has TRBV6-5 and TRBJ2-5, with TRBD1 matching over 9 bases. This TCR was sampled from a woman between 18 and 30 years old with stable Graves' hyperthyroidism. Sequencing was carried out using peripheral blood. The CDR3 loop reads CASSYWDRAQETQYF. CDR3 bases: TGTGCCAGCAGTTACTGGGACAGGGCACAAGAGACCCAGTACTTC.